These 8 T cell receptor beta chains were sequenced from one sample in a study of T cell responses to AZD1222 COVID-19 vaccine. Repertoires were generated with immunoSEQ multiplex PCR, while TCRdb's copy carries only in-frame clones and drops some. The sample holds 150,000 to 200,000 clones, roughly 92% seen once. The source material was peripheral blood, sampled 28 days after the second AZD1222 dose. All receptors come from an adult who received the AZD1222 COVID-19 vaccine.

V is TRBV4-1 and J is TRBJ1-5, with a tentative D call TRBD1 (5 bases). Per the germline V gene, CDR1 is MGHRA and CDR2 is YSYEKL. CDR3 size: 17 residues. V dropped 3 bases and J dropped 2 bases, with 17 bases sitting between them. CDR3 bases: TGCGCCAGCAGCCATGTGGACATTTTCGATGGCAATCAGCCCCAGCATTTT. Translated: CASSHVDIFDGNQPQHF.

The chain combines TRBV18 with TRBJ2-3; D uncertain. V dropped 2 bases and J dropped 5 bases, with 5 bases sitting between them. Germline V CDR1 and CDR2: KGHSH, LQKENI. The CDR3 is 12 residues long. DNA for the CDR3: TGTGCCAGCTCACCAGCCGGAGATACGCAGTATTTT. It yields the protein CASSPAGDTQYF.

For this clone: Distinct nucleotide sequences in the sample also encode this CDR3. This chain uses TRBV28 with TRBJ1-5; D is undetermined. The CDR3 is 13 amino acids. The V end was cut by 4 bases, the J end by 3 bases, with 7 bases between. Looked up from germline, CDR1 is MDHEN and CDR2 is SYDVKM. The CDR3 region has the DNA TGTGCCAGCAGTTCCTCTTCCAATCAGCCCCAGCATTTT. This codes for CASSSSSNQPQHF.

This CDR3 reads CASNPPGQGTDGYTF. The CDR3 DNA sequence: TGTGCCAGCAACCCTCCGGGACAGGGGACCGATGGCTACACCTTC. The V gene is TRBV28, the J gene TRBJ1-2, with 10 bases that match TRBD1. With 7 bases clipped from V and 6 bases from J, the junction kept 11 bases outside the gene matches. The CDR3 runs 15 residues. The germline CDR1 and CDR2 sequences are MDHEN and SYDVKM.

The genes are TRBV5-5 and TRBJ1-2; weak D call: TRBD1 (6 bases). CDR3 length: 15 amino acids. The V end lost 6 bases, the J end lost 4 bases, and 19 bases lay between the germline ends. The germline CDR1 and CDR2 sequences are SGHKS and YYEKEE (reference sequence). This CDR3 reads CASNKDAGARYGYTF. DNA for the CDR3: TGTGCCAGCAACAAGGACGCGGGGGCCCGCTATGGCTACACCTTC.

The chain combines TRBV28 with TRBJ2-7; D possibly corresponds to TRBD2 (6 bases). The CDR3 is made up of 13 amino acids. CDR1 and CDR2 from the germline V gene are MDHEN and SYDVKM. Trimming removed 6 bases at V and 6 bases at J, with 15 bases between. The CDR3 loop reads CASSLGGFTEQYF. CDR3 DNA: TGTGCCAGCAGCCTGGGGGGTTTTACCGAGCAGTACTTC.

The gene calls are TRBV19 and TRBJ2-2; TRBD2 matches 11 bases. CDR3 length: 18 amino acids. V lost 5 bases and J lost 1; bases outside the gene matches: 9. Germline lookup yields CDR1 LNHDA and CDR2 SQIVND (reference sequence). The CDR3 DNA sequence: TGTGCCAGTAGTCCGTCTCGGACTAGCGGGTGGAACACCGGGGAGCTGTTTTTT. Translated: CASSPSRTSGWNTGELFF.

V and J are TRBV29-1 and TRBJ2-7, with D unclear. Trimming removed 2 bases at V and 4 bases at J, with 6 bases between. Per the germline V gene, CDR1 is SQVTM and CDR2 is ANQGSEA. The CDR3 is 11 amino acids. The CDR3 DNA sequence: TGCAGCGTTGAACTAGGTTACGAGCAGTACTTC. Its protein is CSVELGYEQYF.